What follows are 5 T cell receptor beta chains derived from one specimen sequenced in a study of T cell clusters in autoimmune cytopenias. About 39,000 genome equivalents of blood DNA were amplified for TRB. Multiplex touch-down PCR amplified TRB using TRB-A and TRB-B pools in one tube. TCRdb reprocessed the multiplex PCR reads; each CDR3 protein has one entry and no DNA is given. In all, the sample yields some 1,500 distinct CDR3 sequences. This sample was also put to use in a study of T cell repertoires in aging, cancer and after chemotherapy.

The sequencing input was peripheral blood. The receptors were gathered from a human donor with chronic lymphocytic leukemia.

Its frequency marks this clonotype as medium-sized (0.01 to 0.1%). This rearrangement joins TRBV6-5 to TRBJ1-1; without DNA, the TCRdb call of TRBD1 cannot be checked. CDR1 and CDR2 (germline): MNHEY, SVGAGI. The CDR3 is 17 residues long. CDR3 protein: CASSYDPAGSANTEAFF.

This chain joins TRBV6-5 and TRBJ1-2; TCRdb designates TRBD1, a call that cannot be tested without DNA. The germline CDR1 and CDR2 sequences are MNHEY and SVGAGI. This CDR3 contains 18 residues. This CDR3 is CASTWVTGTGEHLGGYTF.

Measured by frequency, this clonotype is medium-sized. V is TRBV30 and J is TRBJ1-2. This CDR3 region has 13 residues. From germline, CDR1 is GTSNPN and CDR2 SVGIG (reference sequence). This chain's CDR3 is CAWRLKGPHGYTF.

This clonotype is classed as medium-sized by frequency. The genes are TRBV5-1 and TRBJ2-6; no DNA is available, so the TRBD2 call from TCRdb remains unchecked. Germline CDR1 and CDR2: SGHRS and YFSETQ. The CDR3 is made up of 16 amino acids. CDR3 region: CASSAGQTSGANVLTF.

By frequency, this clonotype registers medium-sized. V usage is TRBV12-3 or TRBV12-4 and J usage is TRBJ2-3. The CDR3 has 12 amino acids. CDR3: CASSGFTDTQYF.